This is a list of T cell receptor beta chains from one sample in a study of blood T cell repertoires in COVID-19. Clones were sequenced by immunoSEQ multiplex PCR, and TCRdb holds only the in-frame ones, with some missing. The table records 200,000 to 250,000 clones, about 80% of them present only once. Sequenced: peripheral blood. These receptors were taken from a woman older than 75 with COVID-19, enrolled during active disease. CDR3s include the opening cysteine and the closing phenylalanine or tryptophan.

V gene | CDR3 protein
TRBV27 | CASSPQGATNTEAFF
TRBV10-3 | CAIRNSYNSPLHF
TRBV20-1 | CSARKAGGQFF
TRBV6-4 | CASSAQPDQPQHF
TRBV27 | CASSLETGGGNSPLHF
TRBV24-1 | CATSARQISSYNEQFF
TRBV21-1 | CASSKRREGRPDTQYF
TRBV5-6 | CASSSRGQRYGYTF
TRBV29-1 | CSAGRPAGTEAFF
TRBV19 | CASYDSLAKNIQYF
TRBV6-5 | CASSSGAGANVLTF
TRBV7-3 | CASSLIGGGSTGELFF
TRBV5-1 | CASSFGVREQFF
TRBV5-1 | CASSETSGNEQYF
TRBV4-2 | CASSQDGTSGLSDTQYF
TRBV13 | CASSLGTASTGELFF
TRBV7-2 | CASSPGLRTDTQYF
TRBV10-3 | CAISEDRGSRGYTF
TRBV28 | CASSFPGYSEQFF
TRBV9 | CASSDRGSNTEAFF